The source of this T cell receptor beta chain is a study of blood T cell repertoires in COVID-19. Background on the study: COVID-19 samples from acute and convalescent phases originated in the United States, Italy and Spain. In each case, the material was cDNA or gDNA derived from T cells, B-cell-depleted T cells, or PBMCs.

Original handling: Reference gene primer amplification gave nucleated cell count estimates. This table comes from immunoSEQ multiplex PCR, and its TCRdb copy is limited to in-frame clones, with some not included. The V and J calls and the clone size are those of that table, but D and trimming were determined from the DNA. The repertoire holds over 100,000 clones, with approximately 86% as singletons. The Seattle patients joined while their infection was active and were tracked longitudinally afterward. Germline-derived CDR1 and CDR2 are SQVTM and ANQGSEA. This CDR3 is 14 amino acids long. The V gene lost 6 bases and the J gene lost 0 bases, with 12 bases spanning the gap.

Sequences were obtained from peripheral blood. The chain employs TRBV29-1 and TRBJ1-5, with D perhaps matching TRBD1 (5 bases). The sequence was obtained from a woman in her sixties or seventies with COVID-19, enrolled during active disease. The CDR3, as DNA: TGCAGCGTAGGACATTTATATAGCAATCAGCCCCAGCATTTT. The encoded protein is CSVGHLYSNQPQHF.